This T cell receptor beta chain was captured by sequencing in a study of cytomegalovirus exposure and HLA in healthy donors (dated by TCRdb to about 2017). Regarding the study in general: According to an earlier analysis of 587 of the donors, about 180 million T cells yielded over 90 million unique TCR beta sequences and around 280 Gb of sequence data. Roughly 300 gigabases of sequencing data and approximately 85 million unique TCR sequences were included in an early release covering several hundred HLA-typed donors. Among the approximately 430 genotyped donors, roughly 80% belonged to the genetic ancestry cluster associated with self-reported Caucasian donors. The study aimed to test whether cataloging public T cell receptors could reveal signatures of past pathogen exposure. The T cell repertoires of some 670 subjects were profiled by immunosequencing and related to cytomegalovirus serostatus. Along with the approximately 700-subject first cohort, a separate validation cohort of 120 different subjects was used. To predict cytomegalovirus infection status, the study brought together high-throughput TCR immunosequencing, statistical association of individual TCRs with disease status, and machine learning. In a later analysis, previously published TCR beta repertoires from several hundred donors were re-analyzed and high-resolution HLA genotyping was added so that TCR occurrence patterns could be studied. The later analysis used no new phenotypic data to find candidate immune exposures, relying instead on TCR beta sequences and their occurrence across donors. An earlier analysis of several hundred of the donors applied high-throughput TCR beta sequencing to assess whether each TCR beta V gene segment acted as functional or pseudogenic. Donor age, sex, ethnicity and CMV serostatus were compiled together with the repertoire data. In a later genetic analysis, genome-wide SNP genotypes for 398 of the 666 donors were used, and that subset was treated as a discovery cohort. All discovery cohort repertoires had been generated using a single sequencing platform. HLA typing covered class I and class II loci at four-digit resolution. Typing coverage differed by locus: A, B, C, DRB1 and DQB1 were typed in roughly 629-640 donors, DQA1 in about 500, DPA1 in some 570, and DPB1 in 472. Because of strong linkage in the cohort, five DR-DQ haplotypes were treated as single units for association and clustering. On average, around 240,000 unique TCR beta nucleotide sequences were sequenced per donor among 398 genotyped donors of the cohort, with around 19% of those sequences being non-productive.

This clone was counted only a few times. The specificity of this receptor is unknown. No clone much larger than this one lies a single base away; base qualities are absent. Compared with germline, V lacks 5 bases and J lacks 2 bases; bases without a gene match: 4. The CDR3 runs 15 residues from the cysteine to the phenylalanine. The only DNA kept is the CDR3, 45 bases in frame from the first base. The germline V gene encodes CDR1 SGDLS and CDR2 YYNGEE. Results the study describes overall, beyond this receptor: Because some donors lacked HLA typing at each locus, the association tests relied only on the typed subset. A cluster of highly shared sequence variants was judged likely to be a technical artifact of the sequencing pipeline. Roughly uniform sequencing depth across donors was assumed in presence/absence analyses, although this assumption may not hold. Most CMV-associated TCR beta chains appeared to be HLA-restricted in a later analysis, and the HLA associations seemed to be driven largely by CMV exposure. A later genetic analysis associated a missense DCLRE1C variant with V-gene and J-gene trimming of TCR beta chains, and an independent cohort replicated the association. Some IMGT-functional V segments, including TRBV6-2 and TRBV6-3, could not be told apart with the 87-base-pair reads, so those segments were excluded. Assigning TCR associations to individual alleles was difficult when HLA alleles, especially DR and DQ, strongly co-occurred. For the cohort, immune exposure information was limited to CMV serostatus. In an earlier analysis of around 600 of the donors, most TCR beta V segments appeared in productive rearrangements about 87% or about 30% of the time, broadly matching IMGT annotations. A later genetic analysis reported fewer N-insertions in productive TCRs among donors in an Asian-associated ancestry cluster than the roughly 700-donor mean. Specific HLA alleles were associated with 15,000 to 20,000 TCR beta sequences at a false discovery rate of 0.05 in a later analysis. A further reported finding was that TCR beta sequences accurately predicted the HLA-A and HLA-B alleles for most subjects in the first cohort. Linkage disequilibrium might explain the correlated functional status among segregating V segments, but an unknown experimental factor could not be ruled out. Compared with equally common non-associated chains, HLA-associated TCR beta chains in a later analysis were more clonally expanded and had lower generation probabilities. Most TCR sequences were observed very rarely across donors, whereas some public TCRs were present in many individuals. A later analysis found that TCR association rates varied across HLA loci, with DRB1 alleles showing the most associated TCRs and HLA-C alleles the fewest. The authors suggested that the approach could potentially be extended to other disease states and immunological phenotypes. In a later analysis, several top co-occurrence clusters were reported to appear linked to parvovirus B19, influenza, CMV and Epstein-Barr virus. A total of about 180 TCR beta chains were listed by the study as associated with cytomegalovirus. The earlier analysis of 450 to 700 of the donors excluded fewer than 20 rarely observed V segments, including chromosome 9 orphons, because counts were too low. Cytomegalovirus status was reported to be diagnosed by the classifier with high specificity and sensitivity in both the original and validation cohorts. In vitro tests confirmed that a few of the cytomegalovirus-associated TCR beta chains recognize cytomegalovirus antigens. In this cohort, only TCR beta chains were sequenced, and detectable features were limited by the absence of alpha or paired-chain data.

The library was produced with the immunoSEQ multiplex PCR assay. The multiplex PCR relied on a mix of 60 forward primers for TCR Vbeta segments and 13 reverse primers for TCR Jbeta segments. The CDR3 region of rearranged TCR beta genes was amplified from genomic DNA with a multiplex PCR assay. On the Illumina HiSeq System, the amplified TCR beta libraries were sequenced as 87-base-pair reads. The study's processing was this. In a later analysis, tens of millions of unique TCR beta chains were counted across the roughly 610 repertoires, and around 11 million of these chains were shared by at least two donors. To remove PCR and sequencing errors, raw reads were error-corrected and collapsed into unique sequences using a nearest-neighbor algorithm that merged closely related sequences. To assign V, D and J gene segments, CDR3 sequences were aligned to IMGT reference sequences. For a sequence to be retained, a match of at least six nucleotides to both a V gene segment and a J gene segment was required. Rearrangements were called productive when the CDR3 lacked stop codons and stayed in frame with V and J; all others were non-productive. Following IMGT convention, CDR3 was defined as the stretch from the second conserved V-encoded cysteine up to the conserved J-encoded phenylalanine. Sequences without an unambiguous match to a single V gene segment were excluded from the earlier analysis of 450 to 750 of the donors. An earlier analysis of 587 of the donors called V segments functional above 56.7% productive rearrangements and segregating when the between-donor standard deviation exceeded 5%. A statistical classification framework was developed to diagnose cytomegalovirus status using the catalog of TCR beta chain sequences. A later analysis assigned V and J genes by comparing TCR nucleotide sequences with IMGT/GENE-DB human TR gene sequences. In a later analysis, CDR3 sequences and most-parsimonious VDJ recombination scenarios were assigned using the TCRdist pipeline. In a later analysis, each TCR beta chain was defined by its CDR3 amino acid sequence together with its V-gene family, and reads lacking a unique V-gene family were excluded. In a later analysis, approximately 640 highly shared, low-generation-probability nucleotide sequences were removed to address suspected cross-contamination and a sequencing artifact. In a later analysis, a clonal expansion index was calculated for each public chain from normalized within-repertoire ranks of inferred template counts. In a later analysis, generation probabilities were computed with a VDJ recombination model fitted to out-of-frame rearrangements, and the resulting probabilities were checked against IGoR. In a later analysis, TCR-TCR, TCR-HLA and TCR-CMV co-occurrence was scored with hypergeometric tests, and a repertoire-size bias correction was applied to TCR pairs. In a later analysis, false discovery rates were estimated by permuting HLA or CMV assignments 20 times. In a later analysis, co-occurring TCRs were grouped using DBSCAN, with TCRdist sequence similarity added in when clustering inside HLA-allele-positive subsets. Co-occurrence clustering excluded repertoires with fewer than 30,000 or more than 120,000 public chains, plus five with anomalous nucleotide sharing. Drawn from immuneACCESS, this table holds only the in-frame rearrangements with V and J called that TCRdb kept. Clones are partly lost; checked studies trace under half to an unresolved V gene and leave the rest unexplained. The V and J calls and clone size come from that table; D and trimming were worked out from the DNA. A total of more than 85,000 clones appear in this sample, just over 75% of them only once. Roughly 13% of the sample goes to the ten largest clones.

In total, 630 or so healthy bone marrow donors made up the cohort. Cohort members were all nominally healthy when sampled, although unrecorded immune exposures were likely present. The donor was CMV seropositive and belonged to the group of 250 to 300 seropositive cohort members. A peripheral blood sample was collected from each donor, and TCR beta sequencing was performed on peripheral blood mononuclear cells. The Qiagen DNeasy Blood Extraction Kit was used to extract genomic DNA from the blood cell samples. This receptor was identified in a man aged 25-45 years in good health and CMV-seropositive. Sequencing was performed on PBMCs. Recombination linked TRBV9 to TRBJ2-3; the central 11 bases match TRBD2. CDR3 loop: CASSYSGGATDTQYF. The nucleotide sequence reads TGTGCCAGCAGTTATAGCGGGGGGGCCACAGATACGCAGTATTTT.